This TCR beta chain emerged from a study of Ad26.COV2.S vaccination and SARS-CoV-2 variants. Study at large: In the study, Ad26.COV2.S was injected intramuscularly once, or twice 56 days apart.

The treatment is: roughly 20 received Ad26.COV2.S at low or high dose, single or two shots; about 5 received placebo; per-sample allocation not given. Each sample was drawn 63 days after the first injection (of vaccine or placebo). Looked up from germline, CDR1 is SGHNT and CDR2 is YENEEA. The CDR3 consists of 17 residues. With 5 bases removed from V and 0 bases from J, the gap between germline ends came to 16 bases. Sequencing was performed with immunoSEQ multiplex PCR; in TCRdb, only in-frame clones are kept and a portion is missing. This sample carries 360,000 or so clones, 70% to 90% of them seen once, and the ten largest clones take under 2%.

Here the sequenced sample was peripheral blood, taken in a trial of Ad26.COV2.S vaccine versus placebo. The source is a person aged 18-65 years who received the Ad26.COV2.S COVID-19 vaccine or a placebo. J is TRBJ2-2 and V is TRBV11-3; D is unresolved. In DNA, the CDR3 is TGTGCCAGCAGCACCCCACTGGATGGGCCGAACACCGGGGAGCTGTTTTTT. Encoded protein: CASSTPLDGPNTGELFF.